This entry is about one T cell receptor beta chain. These data are taken from a study of T cells after somatic rescue of genetic block. The method was immunoSEQ multiplex PCR; TCRdb's version includes in-frame clones alone and lacks a portion of them. Found here are about 120,000 clones, under 95% of them singletons; the top ten hold roughly 1.5%. Germline loops: CDR1 SGHTA, CDR2 FQGNSA. Trimming took 6 bases from V and 0 from J; bases not matched to a gene: 7. This CDR3 has 16 amino acids. Sequences were obtained from peripheral blood mononuclear cells (PBMCs). This rearrangement joins TRBV7-2 to TRBJ2-3; 9 bases align to TRBD2. This receptor was taken from a woman between 18 and 29 years old. DNA of the CDR3: TGTGCCAGCAGTGATGGCGGGGGGGCTAGCACAGATACGCAGTATTTT. It translates to CASSDGGGASTDTQYF.